What follows is one T cell receptor beta chain and its context. As yet, its antigen is unknown. The data were produced by immunoSEQ multiplex PCR, yet TCRdb's version contains in-frame clones alone and is incomplete. There are about 48,000 clones in the sample; approximately 79% occur only once, and 5.5% to 8.5% lies in the top ten. The data derive from a study of a mutant IDH1 vaccine in newly diagnosed glioma. The time point here: week 35, safety follow-up. Mutant IDH1 20-mer peptide, at 300 ug, made up each vaccine dose, with topical imiquimod. V was cut by 6 bases and J by 1 base, with 14 bases left in between. The CDR3 sequence is 15 residues long. In germline, CDR1 is KGHSH, CDR2 LQKENI.

Sequenced here: PBMCs, sampled from a glioma patient whose treatment included an IDH1 peptide vaccine. The receptor was derived from a man aged 40-49 years with glioma. This chain joins TRBV18 and TRBJ2-3, with D unresolved. The CDR3 bases are TGTGCCAGCTCCCCGGTAGGCCAGGGCACAGATACGCAGTATTTT. Translating gives CASSPVGQGTDTQYF.